This T cell receptor (beta chain) derives from a study of T-cell memory formation after mild COVID-19. Study outcomes and limitations: The authors did not confirm SARS-CoV-2 specificity of second-wave clones peaking day 37.

Germline V gene lookup returns CDR1 SGHRS and CDR2 YFSETQ. The V and J ends lost 0 bases and 0 bases respectively, with 6 bases between them. CDR3 length: 15 residues. The TCR alpha and TCR beta cDNA libraries, bearing sample barcodes and UMIs, were generated by 5'RACE using constant-segment primers. MiXCR was run by TCRdb on the 5' RACE reads, yielding one entry per CDR3 protein. The data contain about 190,000 distinct CDR3 sequences, about 10% of them seen just once; the ten biggest clones take up just over 3%. Turning to this clonotype: What it recognizes is unknown.

The sequencing input was PBMCs or a T cell subset sorted from them (not recorded which). This chain links TRBV5-1 with TRBJ1-4; D gene uncertain. The sequence derives from a man aged 18 to 30 who had mild COVID-19 (a few samples of this study predate the infection). Cell type and time point are not known. The CDR3 DNA sequence: TGCGCCAGCAGCTTGGCGGCTGCAACTAATGAAAAACTGTTTTTT. Translation: CASSLAAATNEKLFF.